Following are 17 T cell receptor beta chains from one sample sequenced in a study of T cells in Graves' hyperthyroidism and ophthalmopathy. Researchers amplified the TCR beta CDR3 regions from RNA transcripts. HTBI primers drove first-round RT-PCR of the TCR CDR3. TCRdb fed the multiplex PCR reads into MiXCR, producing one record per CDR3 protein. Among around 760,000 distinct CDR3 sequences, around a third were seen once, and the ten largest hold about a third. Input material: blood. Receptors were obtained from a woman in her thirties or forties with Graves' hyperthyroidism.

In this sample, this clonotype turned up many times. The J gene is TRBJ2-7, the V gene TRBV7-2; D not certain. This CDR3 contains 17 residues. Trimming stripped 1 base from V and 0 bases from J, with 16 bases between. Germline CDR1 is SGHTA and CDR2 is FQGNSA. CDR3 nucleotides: TGTGCCAGCAGCTTAGGAATGGAGAAGGAGAGCTCCTACGAGCAGTACTTC. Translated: CASSLGMEKESSYEQYF. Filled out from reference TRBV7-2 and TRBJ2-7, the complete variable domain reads GAGVSQSPSNKVTEKGKDVELRCDPISGHTALYWYRQSLGQGLEFLIYFQGNSAPDKSGLPSDRFSAERTGGSVSTLTIQRTQQEDSAVYLCASSLGMEKESSYEQYFGPGTRLTVT.

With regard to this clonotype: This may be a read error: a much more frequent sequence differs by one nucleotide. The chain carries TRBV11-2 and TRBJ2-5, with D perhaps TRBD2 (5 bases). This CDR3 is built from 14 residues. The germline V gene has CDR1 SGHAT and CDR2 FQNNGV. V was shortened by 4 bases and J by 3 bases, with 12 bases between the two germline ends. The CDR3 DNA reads TGTGCCAGCAGCTACGGGGAAAGGAAAGAGACCCAGTACTTC. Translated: CASSYGERKETQYF.

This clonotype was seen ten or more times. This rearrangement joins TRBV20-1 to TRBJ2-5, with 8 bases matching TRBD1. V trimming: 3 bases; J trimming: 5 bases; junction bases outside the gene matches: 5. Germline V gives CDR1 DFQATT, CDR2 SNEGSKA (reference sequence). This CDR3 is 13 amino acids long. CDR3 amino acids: CSARDRVRETQYF. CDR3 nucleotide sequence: TGCAGTGCTAGGGACAGGGTCAGGGAGACCCAGTACTTC.

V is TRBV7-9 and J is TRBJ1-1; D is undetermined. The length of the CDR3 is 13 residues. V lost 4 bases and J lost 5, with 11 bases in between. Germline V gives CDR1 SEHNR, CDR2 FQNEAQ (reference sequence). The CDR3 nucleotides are TGTGCCAGCAGCTCAGACTGGCGGACTGAAGCTTTCTTT. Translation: CASSSDWRTEAFF.

The CDR3 region is CASSWDFETQHF. In DNA form, the CDR3 reads TGTGCCAGCAGTTGGGACTTTGAGACCCAGCATTTT. This chain uses TRBV12-3 or TRBV12-4 with TRBJ1-5; tentative D call: TRBD1 (5 bases). V was pared by 4 bases and J by 11 bases, with 12 bases between. CDR3 length equals 12 residues.

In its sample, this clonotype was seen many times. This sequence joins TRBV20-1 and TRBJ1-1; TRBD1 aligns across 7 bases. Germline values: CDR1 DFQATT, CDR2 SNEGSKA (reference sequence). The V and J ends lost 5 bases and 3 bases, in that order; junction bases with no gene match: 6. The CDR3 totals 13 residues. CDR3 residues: CSALTGPDTEAFF. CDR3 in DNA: TGCAGTGCTCTGACAGGGCCAGACACTGAAGCTTTCTTT.

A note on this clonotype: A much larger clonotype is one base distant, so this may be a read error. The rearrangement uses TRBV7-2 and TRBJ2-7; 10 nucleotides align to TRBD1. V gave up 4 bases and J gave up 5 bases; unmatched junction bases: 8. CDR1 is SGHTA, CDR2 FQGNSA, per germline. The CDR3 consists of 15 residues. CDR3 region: CASSYRGQGSDEQYF. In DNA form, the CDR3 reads TGTGCCAGCAGCTACCGGGGACAGGGGTCCGACGAGCAGTACTTC.

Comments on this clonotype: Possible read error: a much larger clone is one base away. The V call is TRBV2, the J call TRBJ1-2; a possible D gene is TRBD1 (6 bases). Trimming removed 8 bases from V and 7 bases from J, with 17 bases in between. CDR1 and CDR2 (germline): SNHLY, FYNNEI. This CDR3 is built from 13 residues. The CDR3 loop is CASPRGTYCGYTF. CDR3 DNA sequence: TGTGCCAGCCCCAGGGGAACCTACTGTGGCTACACCTTC.

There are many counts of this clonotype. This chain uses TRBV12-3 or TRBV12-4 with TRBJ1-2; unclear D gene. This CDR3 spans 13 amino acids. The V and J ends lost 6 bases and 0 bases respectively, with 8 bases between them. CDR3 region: CASSREPNYGYTF. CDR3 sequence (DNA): TGTGCCAGCAGCCGGGAACCTAACTATGGCTACACCTTC.

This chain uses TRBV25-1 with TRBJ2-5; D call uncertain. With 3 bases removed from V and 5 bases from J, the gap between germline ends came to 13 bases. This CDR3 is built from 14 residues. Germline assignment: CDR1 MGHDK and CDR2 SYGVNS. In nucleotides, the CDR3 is TGTGCCAGCAGTGACCTCAACCCGCTGGAGACCCAGTACTTC. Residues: CASSDLNPLETQYF.

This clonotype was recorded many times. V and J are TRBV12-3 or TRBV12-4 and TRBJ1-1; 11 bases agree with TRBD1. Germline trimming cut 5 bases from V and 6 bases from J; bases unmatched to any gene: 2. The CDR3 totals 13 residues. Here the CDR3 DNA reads TGTGCCAGCAGTCAGGACAGGGGGCCTGAAGCTTTCTTT. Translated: CASSQDRGPEAFF.

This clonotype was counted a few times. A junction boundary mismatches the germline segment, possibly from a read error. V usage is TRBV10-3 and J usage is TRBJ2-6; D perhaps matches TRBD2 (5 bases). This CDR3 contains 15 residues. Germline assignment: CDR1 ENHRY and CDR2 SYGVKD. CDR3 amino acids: CASSYGVLRANVLTF. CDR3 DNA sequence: TGTGCCAGCAGTTACGGGGTTCTCAGGGCCAACGTCCTGACTTTC.

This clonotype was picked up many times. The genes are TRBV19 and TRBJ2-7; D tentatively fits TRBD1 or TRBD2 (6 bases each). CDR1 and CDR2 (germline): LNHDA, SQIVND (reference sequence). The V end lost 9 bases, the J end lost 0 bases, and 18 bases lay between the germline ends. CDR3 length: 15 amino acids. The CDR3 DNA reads TGTGCCAGCTCGAGGGGGGAGGACCTCTCCTACGAGCAGTACTTC. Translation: CASSRGEDLSYEQYF.

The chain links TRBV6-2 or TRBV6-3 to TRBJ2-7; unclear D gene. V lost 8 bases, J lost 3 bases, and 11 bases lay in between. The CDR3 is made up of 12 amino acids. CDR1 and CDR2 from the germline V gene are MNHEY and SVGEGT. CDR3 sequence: CASSRVLYEQYF. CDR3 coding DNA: TGTGCCAGCTCCCGGGTTCTCTACGAGCAGTACTTC.

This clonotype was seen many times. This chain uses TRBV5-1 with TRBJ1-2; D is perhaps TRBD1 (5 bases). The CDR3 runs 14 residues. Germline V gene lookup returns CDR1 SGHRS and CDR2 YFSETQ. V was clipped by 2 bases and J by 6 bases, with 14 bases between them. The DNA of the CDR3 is TGCGCCAGCAGCTTACTGAGCTCCAGGGATGGCTACACCTTC. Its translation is CASSLLSSRDGYTF.

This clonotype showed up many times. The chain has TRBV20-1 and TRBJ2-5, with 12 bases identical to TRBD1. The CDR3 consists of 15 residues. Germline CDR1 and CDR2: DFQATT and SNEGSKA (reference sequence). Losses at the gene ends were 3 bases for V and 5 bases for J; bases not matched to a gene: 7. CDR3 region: CSASPGQGAQETQYF. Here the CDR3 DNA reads TGCAGTGCTAGCCCGGGACAGGGGGCCCAGGAGACCCAGTACTTC.

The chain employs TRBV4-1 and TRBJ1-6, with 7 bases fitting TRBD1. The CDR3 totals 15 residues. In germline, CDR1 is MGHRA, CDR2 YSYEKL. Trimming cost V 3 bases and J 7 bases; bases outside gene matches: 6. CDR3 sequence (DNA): TGCGCCAGCAGCCATCCGACAGGGTCCAATTCACCCCTCCACTTT. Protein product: CASSHPTGSNSPLHF.